The rows below give T cell receptor beta chains drawn from one sample of a study of blood T cells in healthy people across ages. TCRdb processed the 5' RACE reads anew with MiXCR; each CDR3 protein has one entry. The sample has about 1.8 million distinct CDR3 sequences, around 50% seen once. The sequencing input was blood. All receptors come from a woman aged 35 to 49 in good health. CDR3s include the opening cysteine and the closing phenylalanine or tryptophan. A D gene is named only where the DNA matches it firmly. For some rows the clone size is stated as once, few or many, or as a class when expanded; others skip it.

>NA|NA|TRBJ1-5|TRBV27
CASSSTLNQPQHF
TGTGCCAGCAGTTCCACACTCAATCAGCCCCAGCATTTT
>NA|TRBD1|TRBJ2-1|TRBV9
CASSQGDYEQFF
TGTGCCAGCAGCCAGGGGGATTATGAGCAGTTCTTC
>NA|TRBD1|TRBJ2-5|TRBV3-1
CASSTTQGSGGLETQYF
TGTGCCAGCAGCACTACACAGGGGTCTGGAGGTTTGGAGACCCAGTACTTC
>NA|NA|TRBJ1-6|TRBV19
CATRQDPSPLHF
TGTGCCACTCGACAGGATCCCTCACCCCTCCACTTT
>many|TRBD1|TRBJ2-1|TRBV5-1
CASSLGTGPYNEQFF
TGCGCCAGCAGCTTGGGGACAGGACCTTACAATGAGCAGTTCTTC
>NA|NA|TRBJ2-1|TRBV4-3
CASSVKIRGSYNEQFF
TGCGCCAGCAGCGTAAAAATCCGGGGGTCCTACAATGAGCAGTTCTTC
>few|TRBD2|TRBJ2-7|TRBV20-1
CSARNAGGTSYEQYF
TGCAGTGCTAGAAACGCGGGGGGCACCTCCTACGAGCAGTACTTC
>few|NA|TRBJ1-1|TRBV7-9
CASSPRDSKNTEAFF
TGTGCCAGCAGCCCGCGCGACAGCAAGAACACTGAAGCTTTCTTT
>NA|TRBD2|TRBJ2-3|TRBV7-2
CASSFYGLAGSTDTQYF
TGTGCCAGCAGCTTTTATGGGCTAGCGGGAAGCACAGATACGCAGTATTTT
>few|NA|TRBJ2-7|TRBV10-3
CAIRPGAGSYEQYF
TGTGCCATCAGGCCCGGCGCGGGATCCTACGAGCAGTACTTC
>NA|TRBD1|TRBJ1-2|TRBV4-3
CASSQSPRQGGLLYGYTF
TGCGCCAGCAGCCAAAGCCCTAGACAGGGAGGTCTGCTTTATGGCTACACCTTC
>NA|NA|TRBJ2-2|TRBV27
CASSLSGPGELFF
TGTGCCAGCAGTTTATCGGGCCCCGGGGAGCTGTTTTTT
>NA|NA|TRBJ2-3|TRBV11-2
CASSNGRLDTQYF
TGTGCCAGCAGCAACGGACGACTGGATACGCAGTATTTT
>NA|NA|TRBJ1-2|TRBV6-5
CASSYKGASYGYTF
TGTGCCAGCAGTTACAAAGGAGCGTCCTATGGCTACACCTTC
>NA|NA|TRBJ2-7|TRBV20-1
CSARRQGLSYNEQYF
TGCAGTGCTAGGAGGCAGGGGCTCTCCTACAATGAGCAGTACTTC
>NA|TRBD2|TRBJ2-5|TRBV4-3
CASSQEGGGVQETQYF
TGCGCCAGCAGCCAAGAAGGCGGGGGGGTCCAAGAGACCCAGTACTTC
>few|NA|TRBJ2-1|TRBV20-1
CSARDHGGAREQFF
TGCAGTGCTAGAGATCACGGAGGCGCCCGAGAGCAGTTCTTC
>NA|TRBD2|TRBJ2-1|TRBV4-1
CASSHQGRSGAETQFF
TGCGCCAGCAGCCATCAAGGGCGTAGCGGGGCAGAGACCCAGTTCTTC
>NA|NA|TRBJ1-2|TRBV13
CAGSPRLDPYGYTF
TGTGCCGGCAGCCCCCGGCTGGATCCCTATGGCTACACCTTC
>once|TRBD2|TRBJ2-1|TRBV7-9
CASSSGGPSIEQFF
TGTGCCAGCAGCAGCGGGGGGCCCTCGATTGAGCAGTTCTTC
>NA|NA|TRBJ2-1|TRBV3-1
CASSRTQESYNEQFF
TGTGCCAGCAGCCGGACACAGGAGAGTTACAATGAGCAGTTCTTC
>NA|NA|TRBJ2-7|TRBV6-2/TRBV6-3
CASSYLSAVVYEQYF
TGTGCCAGCAGTTACCTGTCGGCGGTGGTTTACGAGCAGTACTTC
>many|NA|TRBJ1-2|TRBV24-1
CATSEPGLGGYTF
TGTGCCACCAGTGAGCCAGGACTTGGCGGCTACACCTTC
>few|NA|TRBJ2-5|TRBV2
CASIQDSQETQYF
TGTGCCAGCATACAAGACTCCCAAGAGACCCAGTACTTC
>few|NA|TRBJ2-1|TRBV6-5
CASSNSYPNEQFF
TGTGCCAGCAGCAATTCCTACCCCAATGAGCAGTTCTTC
>NA|NA|TRBJ1-2|TRBV9
CASSVDPRAPNGGYTF
TGTGCCAGCAGCGTAGATCCCAGGGCGCCAAATGGTGGCTACACCTTC
>NA|NA|TRBJ2-5|TRBV20-1
CSARDLRVPQGTQYF
TGCAGTGCTAGAGATCTAAGGGTCCCCCAAGGGACCCAGTACTTC
>NA|NA|TRBJ2-4|TRBV9
CASSVGHGGNIQYF
TGTGCCAGCAGCGTAGGTCACGGCGGGAACATTCAGTACTTC
>NA|NA|TRBJ2-4|TRBV5-1
CASSFASHENIQYF
TGCGCCAGCAGCTTCGCGTCACACGAAAACATTCAGTACTTC
>NA|NA|TRBJ2-5|TRBV5-6
CASSLLQALGNEQYF
TGTGCCAGCAGCTTGTTACAGGCCTTGGGCAATGAGCAGTACTTC
>few|NA|TRBJ2-5|TRBV28
CASRQNTGTLAETQYF
TGTGCCAGCAGGCAAAACACCGGGACATTGGCGGAGACCCAGTACTTC
>NA|TRBD1|TRBJ2-1|TRBV5-4
CASSLEAGQGEQFF
TGTGCCAGCAGCTTGGAGGCTGGACAGGGTGAGCAGTTCTTC
>few|TRBD2|TRBJ2-5|TRBV29-1
CSVEGLAGSIQETQYF
TGCAGCGTTGAAGGACTAGCGGGCAGCATACAAGAGACCCAGTACTTC
>NA|TRBD1|TRBJ1-6|TRBV6-5
CASSYSTGDNSPLHF
TGTGCCAGCAGTTACTCTACAGGGGATAATTCACCCCTCCACTTT
>NA|NA|TRBJ2-3|TRBV6-5
CATSALGTGTDTQYF
TGTGCCACCTCCGCCCTGGGGACTGGCACAGATACGCAGTATTTT
>few|NA|TRBJ2-3|TRBV4-1
CASSQDQGTSTDTQYF
TGCGCCAGCAGCCAAGATCAGGGAACCAGCACAGATACGCAGTATTTT
>NA|TRBD1|TRBJ2-3|TRBV18
CASSQDRGRLDTQYF
TGTGCCAGCTCACAAGACAGGGGGCGATTGGATACGCAGTATTTT
>NA|NA|TRBJ2-1|TRBV3-1
CASSPGSTSYNEQFF
TGTGCCAGCAGCCCTGGTTCTACTTCTTACAATGAGCAGTTCTTC
>NA|TRBD2|TRBJ2-1|TRBV7-2
CASSLLAGGIYNEQFF
TGTGCCAGCAGCTTACTAGCGGGGGGGATTTACAATGAGCAGTTCTTC
>NA|TRBD1|TRBJ1-5|TRBV29-1
CSVGGTGPDQPQHF
TGCAGCGTAGGTGGGACAGGACCCGATCAGCCCCAGCATTTT
>NA|NA|TRBJ2-7|TRBV29-1
CSVLIRDYEQYF
TGCAGCGTATTAATCAGGGATTACGAGCAGTACTTC
>many|TRBD2|TRBJ2-7|TRBV12-3/TRBV12-4
CASRPGTSGQSGSYEQYF
TGTGCCAGCAGACCTGGGACTAGCGGACAGTCTGGGAGCTACGAGCAGTACTTC
>few|NA|TRBJ2-7|TRBV3-1
CASSQGPGVEQYF
TGTGCCAGCAGCCAAGGCCCCGGAGTCGAGCAGTACTTC
>NA|TRBD1|TRBJ2-7|TRBV2
CGQGSSYEQYF
TGTGGACAGGGGTCCTCCTACGAGCAGTACTTC
>NA|NA|TRBJ2-1|TRBV20-1
CSAREVGLQGGEQFF
TGCAGTGCTAGAGAGGTCGGCCTCCAGGGGGGTGAGCAGTTCTTC
>few|NA|TRBJ1-5|TRBV20-1
CSARDGGGNQPQHF
TGCAGTGCTAGAGATGGGGGTGGCAATCAGCCCCAGCATTTT
>NA|NA|TRBJ2-5|TRBV5-6
CASSGGQVRRLQETQYF
TGTGCCAGCAGCGGCGGCCAAGTCAGGAGACTCCAAGAGACCCAGTACTTC
>NA|TRBD2|TRBJ2-1|TRBV4-3
CASSQRTRSREQFF
TGCGCCAGCAGCCAAAGGACTAGGTCGCGTGAGCAGTTCTTC
>many|NA|TRBJ2-3|TRBV7-2
CASSPSKGSRLTDTQYF
TGTGCCAGCAGCCCGTCGAAGGGGTCCCGACTCACAGATACGCAGTATTTT
>many|NA|TRBJ2-5|TRBV7-9
CASSLAQGGETQYF
TGTGCTAGCAGCTTAGCGCAGGGTGGTGAGACCCAGTACTTC
>NA|TRBD2|TRBJ2-5|TRBV5-1
CASILKRGDQETQYF
TGCGCCAGCATCCTGAAGCGGGGGGACCAAGAGACCCAGTACTTC
>NA|NA|TRBJ1-2|TRBV4-1
CASSHVSNYGYTF
TGCGCCAGCAGCCACGTATCTAACTATGGCTACACCTTC
>few|NA|TRBJ2-7|TRBV6-5
CASSYRRGQVREQYF
TGTGCCAGCAGTTATAGGCGGGGGCAAGTCCGGGAGCAGTACTTC
>NA|NA|TRBJ1-4|TRBV7-9
CASSSLDNEKLFF
TGTGCCAGCAGCTCCCTCGACAATGAAAAACTGTTTTTT
>NA|TRBD2|TRBJ2-3|TRBV7-2
CASSLEGLSGGATDTQYF
TGTGCCAGCAGCTTAGAGGGGCTTAGCGGGGGGGCGACAGATACGCAGTATTTT
>NA|TRBD2|TRBJ2-7|TRBV20-1
CSARDLTGGSYEQYF
TGCAGTGCTAGAGATCTCACGGGGGGTTCCTACGAGCAGTACTTC
>NA|NA|TRBJ1-1|TRBV7-2
CASRERDGATNTEAFF
TGTGCCAGCAGGGAAAGGGACGGGGCAACGAACACTGAAGCTTTCTTT
>once|NA|TRBJ2-7|TRBV11-1
CASSLVEGVDEQYF
TGTGCCAGCAGCTTAGTAGAGGGGGTTGACGAGCAGTACTTC